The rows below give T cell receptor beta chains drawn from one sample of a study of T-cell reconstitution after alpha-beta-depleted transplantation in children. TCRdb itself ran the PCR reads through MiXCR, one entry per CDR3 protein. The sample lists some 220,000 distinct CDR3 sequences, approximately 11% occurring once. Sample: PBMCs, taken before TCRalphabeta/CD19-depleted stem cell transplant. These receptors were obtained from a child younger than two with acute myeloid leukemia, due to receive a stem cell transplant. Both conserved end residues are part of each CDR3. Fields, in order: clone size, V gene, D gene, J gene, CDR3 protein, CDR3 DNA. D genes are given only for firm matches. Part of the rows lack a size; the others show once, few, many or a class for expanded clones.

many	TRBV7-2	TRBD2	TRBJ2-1	CASRPTSTSRQFF	TGTGCCAGCAGACCTACTTCGACTAGCAGGCAGTTCTTC
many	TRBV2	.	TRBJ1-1	CASREQWRAFF	TGTGCCAGCAGGGAACAGTGGAGGGCTTTCTTT
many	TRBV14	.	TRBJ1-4	CASSHAGFYEKLFF	TGTGCCAGCAGCCATGCAGGGTTTTACGAAAAACTGTTTTTT
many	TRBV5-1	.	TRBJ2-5	CASSLELIKETQYF	TGCGCCAGCAGCTTGGAGTTGATTAAAGAGACCCAGTACTTC
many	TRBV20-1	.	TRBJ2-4	CSARGPLTHLAKNIQYF	TGCAGTGCTAGAGGCCCCCTGACTCATCTAGCCAAAAACATTCAGTACTTC
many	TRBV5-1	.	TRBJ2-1	CASSVDPGASVEQFF	TGCGCCAGCAGCGTCGACCCGGGAGCATCGGTTGAGCAGTTCTTC
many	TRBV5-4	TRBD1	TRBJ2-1	CASSFPGTGNNEQFF	TGTGCCAGCAGCTTCCCCGGGACAGGGAACAATGAGCAGTTCTTC
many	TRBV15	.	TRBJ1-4	CATSRREKLFF	TGTGCCACCAGCAGGAGGGAAAAACTGTTTTTT
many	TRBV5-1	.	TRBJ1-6	CASSLSQPRGSPLHF	TGCGCCAGCAGCTTGTCGCAACCGAGGGGTTCACCCCTCCACTTT
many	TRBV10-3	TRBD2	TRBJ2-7	CATGLAGEDEQYF	TGTGCCACCGGACTAGCGGGAGAGGACGAGCAGTACTTC
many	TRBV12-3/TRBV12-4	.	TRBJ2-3	CASSLTPGGDTQYF	TGTGCCAGCAGTCTAACGCCGGGTGGAGATACGCAGTATTTT
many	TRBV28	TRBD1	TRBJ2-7	CASSHRDRVSYEQYF	TGTGCCAGCAGTCACCGGGACAGGGTATCCTACGAGCAGTACTTC
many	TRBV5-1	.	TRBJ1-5	CASSPNVLGQNSPQHF	TGCGCCAGCAGCCCCAACGTTCTGGGGCAAAATTCGCCCCAGCATTTT
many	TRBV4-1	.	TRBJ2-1	CASSQDGGALSYNEQFF	TGCGCCAGCAGCCAAGATGGGGGAGCCCTTAGCTACAATGAGCAGTTCTTC
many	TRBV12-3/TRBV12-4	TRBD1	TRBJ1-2	CASSPDRGHLYGYTF	TGTGCCAGCAGTCCAGACAGGGGGCACCTCTATGGCTACACCTTC
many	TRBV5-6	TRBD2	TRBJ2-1	CASSLGAGRNEQFF	TGTGCCAGCAGCTTGGGGGCCGGGAGGAATGAGCAGTTCTTC
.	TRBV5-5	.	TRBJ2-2	CAMGPGLVCWELFF	TGTGCCATGGGCCCCGGGCTAGTCTGCTGGGAGCTGTTTTTT
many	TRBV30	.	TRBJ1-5	CAWNRNSNQPQHF	TGTGCCTGGAACAGAAATAGCAATCAGCCCCAGCATTTT
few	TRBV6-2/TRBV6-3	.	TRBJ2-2	CASSYRLARNTGELFF	TGTGCCAGCAGTTACCGACTCGCGAGGAACACCGGGGAGCTGTTTTTT
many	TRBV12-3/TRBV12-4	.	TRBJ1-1	CASTFDRNTEAFF	TGTGCCAGCACCTTCGACAGGAACACTGAAGCTTTCTTT
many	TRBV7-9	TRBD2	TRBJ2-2	CASSLIAGSGELFF	TGTGCCAGCAGCTTAATAGCGGGATCTGGGGAGCTGTTTTTT
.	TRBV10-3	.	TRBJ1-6	CAFSLRDFFPSSYNSPLHF	TGTGCCTTCAGTTTAAGGGATTTCTTCCCGAGCTCCTATAATTCACCCCTCCACTTT
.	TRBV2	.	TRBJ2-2	CAFSLASAFVFANTGELFF	TGTGCCTTCAGTTTAGCCTCCGCGTTCGTGTTCGCGAACACCGGGGAGCTGTTTTTT
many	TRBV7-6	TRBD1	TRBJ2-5	CASSLALQGIETQYF	TGTGCCAGCAGCTTAGCCCTACAGGGGATAGAGACCCAGTACTTC
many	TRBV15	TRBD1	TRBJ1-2	CATSSRQGGRDGYTF	TGTGCCACCAGCAGTCGACAGGGAGGGCGTGATGGCTACACCTTC
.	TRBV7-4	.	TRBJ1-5	CASSLTGISNQPQHF	TGTGCCAGCAGCTTAACGGGTATAAGCAATCAGCCCCAGCATTTT
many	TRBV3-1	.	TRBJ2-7	CASSQSVHVSYEQYF	TGTGCCAGCAGCCAGAGCGTCCACGTCTCCTACGAGCAGTACTTC
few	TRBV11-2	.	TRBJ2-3	CASSFASRGAGDTQYF	TGTGCCAGCAGCTTTGCTAGTAGGGGGGCGGGGGATACGCAGTATTTT
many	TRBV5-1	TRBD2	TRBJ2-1	CASSAERDLYNEQFF	TGCGCCAGCAGCGCAGAGCGGGACCTCTACAATGAGCAGTTCTTC
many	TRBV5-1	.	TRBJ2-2	CASSSTGDGELFF	TGCGCCAGCAGCTCAACAGGAGACGGGGAGCTGTTTTTT
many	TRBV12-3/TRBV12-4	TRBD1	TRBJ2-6	CASSSVTGGVRANVLTF	TGTGCCAGCAGTTCCGTGACAGGGGGTGTCAGGGCCAACGTCCTGACTTTC
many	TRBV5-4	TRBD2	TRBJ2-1	CASSSAGTSLNEQFF	TGTGCCAGCAGCTCCGCCGGGACTAGCCTCAATGAGCAGTTCTTC
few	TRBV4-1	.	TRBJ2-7	CASSQDLRGVGYEQYF	TGCGCCAGCAGCCAAGATCTACGGGGAGTCGGCTACGAGCAGTACTTC
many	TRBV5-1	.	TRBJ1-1	CASSFLSRGNTEAFF	TGCGCCAGCAGCTTCTTAAGTCGTGGGAACACTGAAGCTTTCTTT
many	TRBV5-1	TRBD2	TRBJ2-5	CASSLTGGGAQETQYF	TGCGCCAGCAGCTTGACCGGCGGGGGGGCCCAAGAGACCCAGTACTTC
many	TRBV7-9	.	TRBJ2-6	CARSNSGANVLTF	TGTGCCAGAAGTAACTCTGGGGCCAACGTCCTGACTTTC
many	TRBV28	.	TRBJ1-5	CASTKLLGYSNQPQHF	TGTGCCAGCACCAAACTACTGGGCTATAGCAATCAGCCCCAGCATTTT
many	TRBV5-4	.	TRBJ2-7	CASSSGQSSYEQYF	TGTGCCAGCAGCTCCGGACAGAGCTCCTACGAGCAGTACTTC
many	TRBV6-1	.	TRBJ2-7	CASTRTAEGIWEQYF	TGTGCCAGCACCCGCACAGCGGAGGGGATCTGGGAGCAGTACTTC
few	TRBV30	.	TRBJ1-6	CAWGGKSSYNSPLHF	TGTGCCTGGGGTGGCAAGAGCTCCTATAATTCACCCCTCCACTTT
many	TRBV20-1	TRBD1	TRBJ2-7	CSALRQGAFHEQYF	TGCAGTGCCCTTCGACAGGGGGCTTTCCACGAGCAGTACTTC
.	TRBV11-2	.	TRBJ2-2	CASSPTGTSNTGELFF	TGTGCCAGCAGCCCTACCGGGACATCGAACACCGGGGAGCTGTTTTTT
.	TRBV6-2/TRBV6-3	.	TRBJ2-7	CASSYPTYEQYF	TGTGCCAGCAGTTACCCTACCTACGAGCAGTACTTC
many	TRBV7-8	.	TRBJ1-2	CASSPRRENYGYTF	TGTGCCAGCAGCCCCCGGAGAGAGAACTATGGCTACACCTTC
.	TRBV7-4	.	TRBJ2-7	CASSLQGGSSYEQYF	TGTGCCAGCAGCTTACAGGGGGGATCCTCCTACGAGCAGTACTTC
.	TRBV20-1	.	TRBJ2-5	CSATKPRQAREETQYF	TGCAGTGCTACGAAACCCAGACAGGCCCGCGAGGAGACCCAGTACTTC
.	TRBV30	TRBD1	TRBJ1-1	CAWSVQGTEAFF	TGTGCCTGGAGCGTACAGGGGACTGAAGCTTTCTTT
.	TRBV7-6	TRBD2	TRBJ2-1	CASSPVRGDQYNEQFF	TGTGCCAGCAGCCCGGTTCGGGGGGACCAATACAATGAGCAGTTCTTC
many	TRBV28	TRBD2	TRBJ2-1	CASSPLAGGSYNEQFF	TGTGCCAGCAGTCCTCTAGCGGGGGGTTCCTACAATGAGCAGTTCTTC
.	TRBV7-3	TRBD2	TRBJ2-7	CASSFTRGGLAGGPGSYEQYF	TGTGCCAGCAGCTTCACCCGGGGGGGACTAGCGGGAGGGCCCGGATCCTACGAGCAGTACTTC